A single T cell receptor beta chain is shown here with its context. What it binds is unknown. The germline V gene has CDR1 SGHVS and CDR2 FNYEAQ. The germline V and J ends were trimmed by 1 base and 4 bases, with 11 bases remaining between them. CDR3 length: 15 amino acids. This specimen belongs to a study of T cell repertoires in cytomegalovirus infection. As for the study in general: CMV epitopes in the study were HLA-C-restricted (recently identified) and HLA-B-restricted (well studied). Public TCR beta signatures indicated both CMV infection and matching HLA type. Study outcomes and limitations: Predominance within the ex vivo response was attributable to HLA-C-restricted CMV-specific TCR beta clonotypes.

From the reads, TCRdb called clonotypes with MiXCR, one entry per CDR3 protein. This sample has some 900,000 distinct CDR3 sequences; around a third occur once, and the top ten carry approximately 13%. The input for sequencing was cultured CD8+ T cells from PBMCs, taken from culture after CMV antigen stimulation. The clonotype originates from a human donor in good health (CMV status not recorded). Some clones in this sample may be carry-over from other donors' samples. The chain joins TRBV7-6 to TRBJ2-1; D is unresolved. The CDR3 sequence: CASSLGGIRYNEQFF. The CDR3 nucleotides are TGTGCCAGCAGCTTAGGAGGTATCCGATACAATGAGCAGTTCTTC.